This T cell receptor (beta chain) was captured in a study of shared clonotypes between healthy human individuals. Generated by immunoSEQ multiplex PCR, the TCRdb table keeps only in-frame clones and is missing some. This sample yields just over 2,000,000 clones, of which roughly 94% are seen a single time; 0.1% to 0.15% belongs to the top ten. Specimen: naive CD4+ T cells sorted from blood. Subset specified: CD45RA+ positively selected. This clonotype originated in a man between 18 and 35 years old in good health.

The CDR3 nucleotides are TGTGCCAGCAGCTTAGGACGGGGGAAAAAGAGTTACGAGCAGTACTTC. It encodes CASSLGRGKKSYEQYF. The gene calls are TRBV11-2 and TRBJ2-7, with D possibly being TRBD2 (6 bases). The CDR3 consists of 16 residues. The germline V gene encodes CDR1 SGHAT and CDR2 FQNNGV. Trimming pared 1 base from V and 4 bases from J, leaving 17 bases between. Drawing the rest from reference TRBV11-2 and TRBJ2-7, the complete variable domain is EAGVAQSPRYKIIEKRQSVAFWCNPISGHATLYWYQQILGQGPKLLIQFQNNGVVDDSQLPKDRFSAERLKGVDSTLKIQPAKLEDSAVYLCASSLGRGKKSYEQYFGPGTRLTVT.